One and the same sample provided the 24 T cell receptor beta chains below, sequenced in a study of cytotoxic CD8 clonotypes in ibrutinib-treated CLL. The repertoire was sequenced with immunoSEQ multiplex PCR; TCRdb's copy has only in-frame clones and lacks some. Among some 300,000 clones listed, around four fifths were seen once. Specimen: PBMCs, collected before ibrutinib treatment. These receptors were taken from a human donor with chronic lymphocytic leukemia.

The gene calls are TRBV4-1 and TRBJ1-5; no definite D call. Germline V gene lookup returns CDR1 MGHRA and CDR2 YSYEKL. The CDR3 sequence is 16 residues long. V was trimmed by 4 bases and J by 0 bases, leaving 13 bases between them. CDR3 DNA: TGCGCCAGCAGCCCCCGTTATGGGAATAGCAATCAGCCCCAGCATTTT. Its translation is CASSPRYGNSNQPQHF.

This clone was recorded a few times. V is TRBV20-1 and J is TRBJ2-3, with D hard to call. This CDR3 contains 11 residues. The germline CDR1 and CDR2 sequences are DFQATT and SNEGSKA (reference sequence). The V gene lost 6 bases and the J gene lost 10 bases, with 14 bases spanning the gap. The CDR3 DNA is TGCAGTGCAGTTAAGACGACCCCGCAGTATTTT. The encoded protein is CSAVKTTPQYF.

This chain links TRBV19 with TRBJ2-3; unclear D gene. Germline CDR1 LNHDA, CDR2 SQIVND (reference sequence). The CDR3 runs 11 residues. Here the CDR3 reads CADTRTDTQYF. The CDR3, as DNA: TGTGCAGACACAAGGACGGATACGCAGTATTTT.

The chain has TRBV5-5 and TRBJ2-7; tentative D call: TRBD1 (5 bases). This CDR3 is built from 14 residues. V gave up 4 bases and J gave up 0 bases, with 11 bases separating them. Germline-derived CDR1 and CDR2 are SGHKS and YYEKEE (reference sequence). CDR3: CASSPLTGSYEQYF. The CDR3 nucleotides read TGTGCCAGCAGCCCCCTTACAGGCTCCTACGAGCAGTACTTC.

The CDR3 sequence is CASSPGPGVPFFLNEQYF. CDR3 sequence (DNA): TGTGCCAGCAGCCCAGGCCCTGGTGTACCTTTTTTTTTGAACGAGCAGTACTTC. The chain recombines TRBV27 with TRBJ2-7, with D uncertain. Germline-derived CDR1 and CDR2 are MNHEY and SMNVEV (reference sequence). This CDR3 spans 18 amino acids. Deletions cut 6 bases from V and 5 bases from J, with 29 bases between.

The rearrangement links TRBV7-2 to TRBJ2-7; D unclear. The germline gives CDR1 SGHTA, CDR2 FQGNSA. This CDR3 has 13 residues. Between the trimmed V and J ends, which lost 2 bases and 1 base, there was a span of 6 bases. The CDR3 DNA follows: TGTGCCAGCAGCTTACGGCGGTCCTACGAGCAGTACTTC. Translation: CASSLRRSYEQYF.

The genes are TRBV10-1 and TRBJ2-2; maybe TRBD1 (5 bases). From germline, CDR1 is WNHNN and CDR2 SYGVQD (reference sequence). Trimming took 5 bases from V and 1 from J, leaving 8 bases between them. The CDR3 is made up of 14 amino acids. The CDR3 nucleotides read TGCGCCAGCAGTACCGACAGGAACACCGGGGAGCTGTTTTTT. It encodes CASSTDRNTGELFF.

This rearrangement joins TRBV4-3 to TRBJ1-1; tentatively, D is TRBD1 (5 bases). V lost 3 bases and J lost 1, with 12 bases in between. CDR3 size: 15 residues. Germline V gene lookup returns CDR1 LGHNA and CDR2 YSLEER. The CDR3 sequence: CASSQMGLRNTEAFF. The CDR3 DNA follows: TGCGCCAGCAGCCAGATGGGACTGAGGAACACTGAAGCTTTCTTT.

The rearrangement links TRBV7-9 to TRBJ2-7; 7 bases agree with TRBD1. Germline-derived CDR1 and CDR2 are SEHNR and FQNEAQ (reference sequence). J lost 4 bases, V lost 3 bases, and 6 bases had no gene match. CDR3 size: 14 residues. CDR3 nucleotide sequence: TGTGCCAGCAGCTTTCCGGGACAGCCGTACGAGCAGTACTTC. Translated, it gives CASSFPGQPYEQYF.

The rearrangement uses TRBV9 and TRBJ1-2; no reliable D call. CDR3 length equals 13 residues. V was shortened by 6 bases and J by 2 bases, with 11 bases between the two germline ends. CDR1 and CDR2 (germline): SGDLS, YYNGEE. The CDR3 DNA follows: TGTGCCAGCACCGAAAGAGTGAACTATGGCTACACCTTC. Protein sequence: CASTERVNYGYTF.

This rearrangement joins TRBV19 to TRBJ1-1; D possibly corresponds to TRBD1 (5 bases). There are 15 residues in the CDR3. Trimming pared 7 bases from V and 3 bases from J, leaving 18 bases between. The V gene's germline CDR1 is LNHDA and CDR2 SQIVND (reference sequence). The CDR3 loop is CASTPGWGGDTEAFF. CDR3 in DNA: TGTGCCAGTACCCCGGGATGGGGAGGGGACACTGAAGCTTTCTTT.

The chain carries TRBV15 and TRBJ1-1; D is unresolved. The CDR3 has 14 amino acids. V was shortened by 5 bases and J by 5 bases, with 15 bases between the two germline ends. The V gene's germline CDR1 is LNHNV and CDR2 YYDKDF (reference sequence). The DNA of the CDR3 is TGTGCCACCAGCCCCCGTGGCAGATGGACTGAAGCTTTCTTT. Its translation is CATSPRGRWTEAFF.

The V and J genes are TRBV28 and TRBJ2-5, with 13 bases matching TRBD2. The V gene's germline CDR1 is MDHEN and CDR2 SYDVKM. V shed 8 bases and J 5 bases; nucleotides not matched to a gene: 8. This CDR3 is 15 amino acids long. The CDR3 spells CASSGLAGFWETQYF. The CDR3 bases are TGTGCCAGCTCGGGACTAGCGGGATTCTGGGAGACCCAGTACTTC.

This clone was seen a few times. The chain uses TRBV28 and TRBJ1-5; no definite D call. Germline-derived CDR1 and CDR2 are MDHEN and SYDVKM. This CDR3 spans 13 amino acids. The CDR3 coding sequence is TGTGCGGAGAGCATGAATAGCAATCAGCCCCAGCATTTT. Its translation: CAESMNSNQPQHF.

V and J are TRBV7-8 and TRBJ2-1; 10 nucleotides agree with TRBD2. The CDR3 length is 16 residues. The V and J ends lost 1 base and 7 bases, in that order; junction bases with no gene match: 7. CDR1 SGHVS and CDR2 FQNEAQ come from the germline V gene. The CDR3 DNA follows: TGTGCCAGCAGCTTAGTAATCAGCGGGAGGGCAAATGAGCAGTTCTTC. As protein: CASSLVISGRANEQFF.

This sequence joins TRBV25-1 and TRBJ2-5, with 9 nucleotides matching TRBD1. V gave up 4 bases and J gave up 4 bases; unmatched junction bases: 7. CDR1 and CDR2 (germline): MGHDK, SYGVNS. The CDR3 length is 15 residues. The CDR3 coding sequence is TGTGCCAGCAGTGTCCGCACAGGGGGCAGAGAGACCCAGTACTTC. This translates into CASSVRTGGRETQYF.

The chain couples TRBV2 to TRBJ1-3, with a tentative D call TRBD1 (6 bases). The CDR3 is made up of 13 amino acids. The germline V gene has CDR1 SNHLY and CDR2 FYNNEI. Trimming pared 2 bases from V and 7 bases from J, leaving 9 bases between. The CDR3 loop is CASSEIQGNTIYF. The CDR3 nucleotides read TGTGCCAGCAGTGAAATCCAGGGGAACACCATATATTTT. Together with reference TRBV2 and TRBJ1-3, the CDR3 gives the full variable domain: EPEVTQTPSHQVTQMGQEVILRCVPISNHLYFYWYRQILGQKVEFLVSFYNNEISEKSEIFDDQFSVERPDGSNFTLKIRSTKLEDSAMYFCASSEIQGNTIYFGEGSWLTVV.

The DNA of the CDR3 is TGTGCCAGCAGTTTATCGGAAAACATTCAGTACTTC. Translated: CASSLSENIQYF. This chain uses TRBV28 with TRBJ2-4, with D unresolved. V lost 1 base and J lost 5, with 3 bases in between. CDR1 is MDHEN and CDR2 is SYDVKM in the germline V gene. The CDR3 is 12 amino acids. Drawing the rest from reference TRBV28 and TRBJ2-4, the complete variable domain is DVKVTQSSRYLVKRTGEKVFLECVQDMDHENMFWYRQDPGLGLRLIYFSYDVKMKEKGDIPEGYSVSREKKERFSLILESASTNQTSMYLCASSLSENIQYFGAGTRLSVL.

The chain combines TRBV2 with TRBJ1-5; possible D gene TRBD1, 5 bases. Trimming removed 6 bases from V and 2 bases from J, with 11 bases in between. Germline V CDR1 and CDR2: SNHLY, FYNNEI. The CDR3 is 14 residues long. CDR3 residues: CASRGGMRNQPQHF. As DNA, the CDR3 is TGTGCCAGCAGGGGGGGTATGCGCAATCAGCCCCAGCATTTT.

This clone was observed a few times. The chain couples TRBV4-2 to TRBJ2-7; 9 nucleotides match TRBD1. The CDR3 runs 15 residues. Trimming removed 1 base from V and 9 bases from J; junction bases left unmatched: 10. Germline CDR1 reads LGHNA; CDR2 reads YNFKEQ. The CDR3 sequence: CASSQVSRDRVGQYF. The DNA of the CDR3 is TGTGCCAGCAGCCAAGTCTCTCGGGACAGGGTGGGGCAGTACTTC.

This chain links TRBV11-2 with TRBJ2-2; D unclear. CDR1 and CDR2 from the germline V gene are SGHAT and FQNNGV. Trimming took 1 base from V and 2 from J, leaving 5 bases between them. The CDR3 contains 14 residues. For the CDR3, the DNA is TGTGCCAGCAGCTTAGGCCGAAACACCGGGGAGCTGTTTTTT. It specifies CASSLGRNTGELFF. Full variable domain (outside the CDR3, taken from reference TRBV11-2 and TRBJ2-2): EAGVAQSPRYKIIEKRQSVAFWCNPISGHATLYWYQQILGQGPKLLIQFQNNGVVDDSQLPKDRFSAERLKGVDSTLKIQPAKLEDSAVYLCASSLGRNTGELFFGEGSRLTVL.

The CDR3 here is CASSFTRDGFYGYTF. The CDR3 nucleotides read TGTGCCAGCAGCTTTACCCGGGACGGATTTTATGGCTACACCTTC. The rearrangement joins TRBV9 to TRBJ1-2; TRBD1 is a possible D gene (5 bases). Germline CDR1 reads SGDLS; CDR2 reads YYNGEE. V gave up 4 bases and J gave up 5 bases, with 18 bases separating them. The CDR3 is 15 residues long.

The J gene is TRBJ1-2, the V gene TRBV2, with D unresolved. CDR1 is SNHLY and CDR2 is FYNNEI in the germline V gene. V shed 6 bases and J shed 3 bases, with 23 bases lying between them. The CDR3 length is 17 residues. CDR3 loop: CASSDPATTHLDYGYTF. DNA of the CDR3: TGTGCCAGCAGCGATCCCGCCACTACCCACTTAGACTATGGCTACACCTTC.

The chain couples TRBV4-1 to TRBJ2-5; 7 nucleotides line up with TRBD2. Germline assignment: CDR1 MGHRA and CDR2 YSYEKL. Germline trimming cut 0 bases from V and 5 bases from J; bases unmatched to any gene: 12. This CDR3 has 17 residues. Written as DNA, the CDR3 is TGCGCCAGCAGCCAAGATTGGGGGAGCGGGACGTGGGAGACCCAGTACTTC. Its protein is CASSQDWGSGTWETQYF.